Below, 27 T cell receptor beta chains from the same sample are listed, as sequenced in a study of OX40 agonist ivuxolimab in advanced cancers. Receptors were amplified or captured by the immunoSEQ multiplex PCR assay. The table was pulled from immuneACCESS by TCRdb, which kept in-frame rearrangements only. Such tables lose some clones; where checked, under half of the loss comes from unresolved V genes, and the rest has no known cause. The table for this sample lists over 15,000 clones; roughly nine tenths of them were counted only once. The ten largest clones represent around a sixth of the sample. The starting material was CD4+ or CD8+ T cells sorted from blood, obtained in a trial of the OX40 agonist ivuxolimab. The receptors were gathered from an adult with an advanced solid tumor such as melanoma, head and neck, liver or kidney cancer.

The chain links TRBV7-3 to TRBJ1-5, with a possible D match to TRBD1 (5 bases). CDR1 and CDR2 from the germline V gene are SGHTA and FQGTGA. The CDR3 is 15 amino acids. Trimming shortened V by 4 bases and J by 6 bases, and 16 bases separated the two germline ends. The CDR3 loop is CASSSGTGQGQPQHF. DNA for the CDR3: TGTGCCAGCAGCTCTGGGACGGGCCAAGGTCAGCCCCAGCATTTT.

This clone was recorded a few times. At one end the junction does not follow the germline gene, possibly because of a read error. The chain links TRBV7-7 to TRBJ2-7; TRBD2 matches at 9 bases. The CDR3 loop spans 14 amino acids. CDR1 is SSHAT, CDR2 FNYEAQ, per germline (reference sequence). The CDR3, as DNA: TGTGCTAGCAGCTTACGACTAGCGGACAACGAGCAGTACTTC. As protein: CASSLRLADNEQYF.

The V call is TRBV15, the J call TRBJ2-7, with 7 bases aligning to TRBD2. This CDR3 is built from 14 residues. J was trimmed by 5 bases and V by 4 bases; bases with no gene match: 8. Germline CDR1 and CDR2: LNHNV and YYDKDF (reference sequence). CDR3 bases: TGTGCCACCAGCAAGGGGTGGGGGGGAGACGAGCAGTACTTC. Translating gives CATSKGWGGDEQYF.

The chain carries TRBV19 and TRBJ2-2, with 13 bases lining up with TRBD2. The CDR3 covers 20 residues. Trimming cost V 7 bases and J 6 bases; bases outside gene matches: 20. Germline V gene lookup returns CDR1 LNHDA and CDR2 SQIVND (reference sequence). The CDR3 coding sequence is TGTGCCAGTAATAACCGGGACAGCGGACTAGCGGGAGCCGCGGCCGGGGAGCTGTTTTTT. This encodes CASNNRDSGLAGAAAGELFF.

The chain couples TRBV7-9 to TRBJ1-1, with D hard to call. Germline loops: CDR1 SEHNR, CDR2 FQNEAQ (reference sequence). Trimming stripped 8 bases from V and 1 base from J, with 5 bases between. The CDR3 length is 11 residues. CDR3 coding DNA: TGTGCCAGCCGTGAGAACACTGAAGCTTTCTTT. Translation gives CASRENTEAFF.

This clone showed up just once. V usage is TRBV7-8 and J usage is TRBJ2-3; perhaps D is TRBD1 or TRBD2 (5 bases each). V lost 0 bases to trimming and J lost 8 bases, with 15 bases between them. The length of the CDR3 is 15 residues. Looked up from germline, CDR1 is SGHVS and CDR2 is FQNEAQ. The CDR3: CASSLAGTEGSTQYF. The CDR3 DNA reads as TGTGCCAGCAGCTTAGCGGGGACCGAGGGTAGTACGCAGTATTTT.

As DNA, the CDR3 is TGTGCCAGCAGCGGTCGCGGCGGGAGCTCCTACGAGCAGTACTTC. It specifies CASSGRGGSSYEQYF. The rearrangement links TRBV7-2 to TRBJ2-7; 7 bases fit TRBD2. This CDR3 is built from 15 residues. CDR1 and CDR2 from the germline V gene are SGHTA and FQGNSA. V shed 5 bases and J 0 bases; nucleotides not matched to a gene: 7.

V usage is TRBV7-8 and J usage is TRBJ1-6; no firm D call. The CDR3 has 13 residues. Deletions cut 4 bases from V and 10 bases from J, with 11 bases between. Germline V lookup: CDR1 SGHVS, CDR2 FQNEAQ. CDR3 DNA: TGTGCCAGCAGCTGGCGGGCTGGGTCACCCCTCCACTTT. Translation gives CASSWRAGSPLHF.

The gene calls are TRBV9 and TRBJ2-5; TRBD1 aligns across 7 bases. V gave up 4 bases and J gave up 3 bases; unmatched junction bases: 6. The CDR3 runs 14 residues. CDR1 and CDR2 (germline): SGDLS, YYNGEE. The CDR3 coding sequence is TGTGCCAGCAGCACCATGACAGGGAAAGAGACCCAGTACTTC. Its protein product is CASSTMTGKETQYF.

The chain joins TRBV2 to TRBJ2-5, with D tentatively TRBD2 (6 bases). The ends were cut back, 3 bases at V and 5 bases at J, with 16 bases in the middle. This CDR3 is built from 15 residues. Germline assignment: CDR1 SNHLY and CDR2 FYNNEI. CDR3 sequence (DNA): TGTGCCAGCAGTGAGAAGGCGGGATCTACCGAGACCCAGTACTTC. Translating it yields CASSEKAGSTETQYF.

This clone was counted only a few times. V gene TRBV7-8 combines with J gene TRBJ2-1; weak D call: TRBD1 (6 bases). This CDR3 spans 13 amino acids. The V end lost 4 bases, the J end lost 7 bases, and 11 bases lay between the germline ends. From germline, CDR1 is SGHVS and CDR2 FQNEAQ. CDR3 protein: CASSYTQGNEQFF. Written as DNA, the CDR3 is TGTGCCAGCAGCTATACACAGGGAAATGAGCAGTTCTTC.

The chain's CDR3 is CASRLNGGETGELFF. DNA for the CDR3: TGCGCCAGCAGACTAAACGGAGGGGAGACCGGGGAGCTGTTTTTT. The chain links TRBV5-1 to TRBJ2-2, with TRBD2 as a possible D gene (6 bases). Germline V lookup: CDR1 SGHRS, CDR2 YFSETQ. The CDR3 extends over 15 amino acids. Trimming removed 5 bases at V and 5 bases at J, with 16 bases between.

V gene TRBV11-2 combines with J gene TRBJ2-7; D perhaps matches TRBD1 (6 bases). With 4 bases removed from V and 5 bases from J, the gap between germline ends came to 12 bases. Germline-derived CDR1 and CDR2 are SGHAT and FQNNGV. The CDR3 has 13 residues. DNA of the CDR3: TGTGCCAGCAGCTCTGGGCAGGGGAACGAGCAGTACTTC. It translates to CASSSGQGNEQYF. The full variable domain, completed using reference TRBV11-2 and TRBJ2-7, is EAGVAQSPRYKIIEKRQSVAFWCNPISGHATLYWYQQILGQGPKLLIQFQNNGVVDDSQLPKDRFSAERLKGVDSTLKIQPAKLEDSAVYLCASSSGQGNEQYFGPGTRLTVT.

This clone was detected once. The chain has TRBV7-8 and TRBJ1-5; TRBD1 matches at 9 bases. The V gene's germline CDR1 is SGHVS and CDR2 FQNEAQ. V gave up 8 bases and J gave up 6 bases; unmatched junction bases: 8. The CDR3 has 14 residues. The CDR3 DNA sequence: TGTGCCAGCGGGTCGACAGGGGGGGCTCAGCCCCAGCATTTT. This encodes CASGSTGGAQPQHF.

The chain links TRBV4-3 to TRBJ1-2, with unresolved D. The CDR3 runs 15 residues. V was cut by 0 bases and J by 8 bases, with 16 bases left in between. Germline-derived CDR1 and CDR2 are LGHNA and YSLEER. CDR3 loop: CASSQDVVRVQGYTF. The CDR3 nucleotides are TGCGCCAGCAGCCAAGATGTCGTAAGGGTCCAAGGCTACACCTTC.

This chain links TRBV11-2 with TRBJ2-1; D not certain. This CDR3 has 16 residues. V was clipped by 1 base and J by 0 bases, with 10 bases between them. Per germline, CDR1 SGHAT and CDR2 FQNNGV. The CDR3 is CASSLAGISSYNEQFF. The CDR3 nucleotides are TGTGCCAGCAGCTTAGCTGGGATCAGCTCCTACAATGAGCAGTTCTTC.

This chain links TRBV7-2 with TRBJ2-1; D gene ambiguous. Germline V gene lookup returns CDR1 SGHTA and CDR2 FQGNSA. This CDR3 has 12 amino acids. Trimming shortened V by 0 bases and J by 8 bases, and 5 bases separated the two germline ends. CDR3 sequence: CASSLAGYEQFF. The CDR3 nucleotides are TGTGCCAGCAGCTTAGCCGGGTATGAGCAGTTCTTC.

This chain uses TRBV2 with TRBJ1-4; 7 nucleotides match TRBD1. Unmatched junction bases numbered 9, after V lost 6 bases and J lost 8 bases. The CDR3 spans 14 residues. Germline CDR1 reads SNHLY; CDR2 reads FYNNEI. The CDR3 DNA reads TGTGCCAGCAGAGTCGACAGGGTGGCGGAAAAACTGTTTTTT. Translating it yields CASRVDRVAEKLFF.

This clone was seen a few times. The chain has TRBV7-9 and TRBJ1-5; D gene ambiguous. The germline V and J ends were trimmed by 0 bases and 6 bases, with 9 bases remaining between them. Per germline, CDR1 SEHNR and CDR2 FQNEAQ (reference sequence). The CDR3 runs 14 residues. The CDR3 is CASSLAGFGQPQHF. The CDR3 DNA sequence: TGTGCCAGCAGCTTAGCAGGATTTGGTCAGCCCCAGCATTTT.

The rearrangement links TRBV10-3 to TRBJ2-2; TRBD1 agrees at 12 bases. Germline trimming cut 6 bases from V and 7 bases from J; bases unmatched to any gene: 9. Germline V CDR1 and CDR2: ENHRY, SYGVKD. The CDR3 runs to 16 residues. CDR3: CAISSGTGGSGGELFF. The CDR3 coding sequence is TGTGCCATCAGCTCCGGGACAGGGGGCTCGGGCGGGGAGCTGTTTTTT.

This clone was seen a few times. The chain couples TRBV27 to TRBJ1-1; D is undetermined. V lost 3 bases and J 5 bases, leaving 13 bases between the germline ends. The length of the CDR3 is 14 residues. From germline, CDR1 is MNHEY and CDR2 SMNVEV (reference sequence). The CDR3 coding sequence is TGTGCCAGCAGTTTCATCCCGGGTGGGACTGAAGCTTTCTTT. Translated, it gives CASSFIPGGTEAFF.

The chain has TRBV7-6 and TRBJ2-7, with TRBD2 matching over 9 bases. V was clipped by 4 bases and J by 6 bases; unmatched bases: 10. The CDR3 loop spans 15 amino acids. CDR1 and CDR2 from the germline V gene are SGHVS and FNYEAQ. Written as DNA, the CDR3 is TGTGCCAGCAGCTACTCTAGCGGGGCCGGGGTCGAGCAGTACTTC. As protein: CASSYSSGAGVEQYF.

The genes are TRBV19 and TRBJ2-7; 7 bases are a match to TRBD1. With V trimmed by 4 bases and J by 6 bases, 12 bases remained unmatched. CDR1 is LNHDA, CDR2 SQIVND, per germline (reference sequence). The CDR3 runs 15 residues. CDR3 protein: CASSNPTGNWGEQYF. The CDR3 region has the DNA TGTGCCAGTAGTAACCCGACAGGGAATTGGGGCGAGCAGTACTTC.

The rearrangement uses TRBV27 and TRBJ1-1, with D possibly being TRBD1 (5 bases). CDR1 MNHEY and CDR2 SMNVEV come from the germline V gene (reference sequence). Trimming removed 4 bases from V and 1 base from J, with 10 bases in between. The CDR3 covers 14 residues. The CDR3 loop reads CASSSRTRNTEAFF. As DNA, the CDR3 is TGTGCCAGCAGTTCTAGGACACGGAACACTGAAGCTTTCTTT.

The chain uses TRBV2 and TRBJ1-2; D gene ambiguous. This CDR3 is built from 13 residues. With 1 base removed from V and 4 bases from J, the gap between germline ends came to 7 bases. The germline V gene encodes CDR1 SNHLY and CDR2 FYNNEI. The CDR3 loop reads CASSEGRGYGYTF. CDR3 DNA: TGTGCCAGCAGTGAAGGACGGGGCTATGGCTACACCTTC.

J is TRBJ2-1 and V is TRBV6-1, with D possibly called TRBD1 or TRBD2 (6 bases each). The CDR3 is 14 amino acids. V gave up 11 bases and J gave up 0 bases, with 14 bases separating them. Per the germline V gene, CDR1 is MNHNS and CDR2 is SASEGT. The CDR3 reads CAGTGASSYNEQFF. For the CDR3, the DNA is TGTGCCGGGACGGGGGCGAGCTCCTACAATGAGCAGTTCTTC.

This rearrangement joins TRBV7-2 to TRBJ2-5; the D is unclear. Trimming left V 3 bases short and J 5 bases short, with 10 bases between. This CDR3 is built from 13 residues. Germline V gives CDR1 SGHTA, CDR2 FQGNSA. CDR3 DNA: TGTGCCAGCAGCTTGGTCACTGGGGAGACCCAGTACTTC. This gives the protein CASSLVTGETQYF.